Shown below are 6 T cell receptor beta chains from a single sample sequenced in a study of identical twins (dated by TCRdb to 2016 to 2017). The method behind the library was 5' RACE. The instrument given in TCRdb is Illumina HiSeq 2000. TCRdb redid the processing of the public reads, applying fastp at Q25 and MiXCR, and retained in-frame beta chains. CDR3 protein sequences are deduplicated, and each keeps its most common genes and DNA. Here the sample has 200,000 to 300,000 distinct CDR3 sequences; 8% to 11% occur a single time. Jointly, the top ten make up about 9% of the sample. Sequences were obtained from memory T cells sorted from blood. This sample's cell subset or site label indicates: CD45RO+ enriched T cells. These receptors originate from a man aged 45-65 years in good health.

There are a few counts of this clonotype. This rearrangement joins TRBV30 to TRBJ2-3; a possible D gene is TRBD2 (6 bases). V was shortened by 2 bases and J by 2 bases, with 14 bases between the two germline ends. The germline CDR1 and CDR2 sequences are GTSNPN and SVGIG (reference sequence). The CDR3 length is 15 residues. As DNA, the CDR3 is TGTGCCTGGAGTCGTATCGGGAGTATCACAGATACGCAGTATTTT. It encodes CAWSRIGSITDTQYF. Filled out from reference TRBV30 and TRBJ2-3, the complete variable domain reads SQTIHQWPATLVQPVGSPLSLECTVEGTSNPNLYWYRQAAGRGLQLLFYSVGIGQISSEVPQNLSASRPQDRQFILSSKKLLLSDSGFYLCAWSRIGSITDTQYFGPGTRLTVL.

Here the CDR3 reads CASNRNTGELFF. The CDR3 DNA reads as TGTGCCAGCAATCGGAACACCGGGGAGCTGTTTTTT. The chain couples TRBV6-2 or TRBV6-3 to TRBJ2-2; D remains ambiguous. Trimming left V 7 bases short and J 1 base short, with 4 bases between. From germline, CDR1 is MNHEY and CDR2 SVGEGT. CDR3 size: 12 residues.

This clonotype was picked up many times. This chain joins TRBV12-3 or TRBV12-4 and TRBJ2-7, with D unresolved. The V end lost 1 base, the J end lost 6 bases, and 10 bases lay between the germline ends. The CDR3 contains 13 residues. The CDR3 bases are TGTGCCAGCAGTTTAGATCAGGTGGCCGAGCAGTACTTC. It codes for CASSLDQVAEQYF.

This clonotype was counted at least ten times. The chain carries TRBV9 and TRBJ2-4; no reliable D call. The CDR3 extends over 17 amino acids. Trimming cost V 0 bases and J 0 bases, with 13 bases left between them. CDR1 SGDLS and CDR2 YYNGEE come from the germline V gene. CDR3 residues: CASSVGAAGLAKNIQYF. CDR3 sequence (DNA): TGTGCCAGCAGCGTAGGAGCCGCCGGTTTAGCCAAAAACATTCAGTACTTC.

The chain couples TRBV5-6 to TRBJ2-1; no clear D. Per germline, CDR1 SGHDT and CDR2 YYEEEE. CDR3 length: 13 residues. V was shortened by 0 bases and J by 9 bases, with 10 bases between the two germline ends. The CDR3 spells CASSLGSYGEQFF. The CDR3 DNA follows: TGTGCCAGCAGCTTGGGCAGTTACGGTGAGCAGTTCTTC.

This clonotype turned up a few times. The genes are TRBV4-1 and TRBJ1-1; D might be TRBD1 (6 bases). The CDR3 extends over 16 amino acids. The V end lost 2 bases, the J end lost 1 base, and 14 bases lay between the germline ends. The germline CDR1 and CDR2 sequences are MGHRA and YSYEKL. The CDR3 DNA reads TGCGCCAGCAGCCAACTCCCGACAGGAGCGAACACTGAAGCTTTCTTT. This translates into CASSQLPTGANTEAFF.